This T cell receptor beta chain came from a study of cytomegalovirus exposure and HLA in healthy donors. The germline V and J ends were trimmed by 2 bases and 4 bases, with 9 bases remaining between them. The CDR3 sequence is 13 residues long. Germline CDR1 is MNHEY and CDR2 is SVGAGI. The primer mix had 60 Vbeta and 13 Jbeta primers. Only in-frame clones appear in the TCRdb table, and some are missing; sequencing was by immunoSEQ multiplex PCR. Of roughly 130,000 clones in the sample, around three quarters were seen once. Turning to this clone: The target antigen is unknown.

Whole-study results and caveats: Most CMV-associated TCR beta chains appeared HLA-restricted in a later analysis.

The receptor comes from a man aged 18 to 29 in good health and CMV-seronegative. This chain connects TRBV6-5 to TRBJ2-7; possible D gene TRBD2, 5 bases. The source material was PBMCs. The CDR3 coding sequence is TGTGCCAGCAGTTACGGCCGGAGGTACGAGCAGTACTTC. Translating it yields CASSYGRRYEQYF.